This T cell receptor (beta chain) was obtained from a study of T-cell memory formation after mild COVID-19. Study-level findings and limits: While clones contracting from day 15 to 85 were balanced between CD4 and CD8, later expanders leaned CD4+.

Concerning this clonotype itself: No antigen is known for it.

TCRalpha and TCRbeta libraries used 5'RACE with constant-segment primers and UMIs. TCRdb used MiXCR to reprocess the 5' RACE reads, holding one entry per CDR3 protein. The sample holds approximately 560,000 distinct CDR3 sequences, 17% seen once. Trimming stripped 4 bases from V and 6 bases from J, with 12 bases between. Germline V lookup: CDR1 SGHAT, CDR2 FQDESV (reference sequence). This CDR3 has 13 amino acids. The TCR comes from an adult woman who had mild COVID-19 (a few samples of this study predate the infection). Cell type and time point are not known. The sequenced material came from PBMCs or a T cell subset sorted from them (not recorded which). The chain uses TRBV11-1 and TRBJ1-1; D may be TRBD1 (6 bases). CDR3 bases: TGTGCCAGCAGCTGGGGGGGGGCCGCTGAAGCTTTCTTT. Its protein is CASSWGGAAEAFF.